The present T cell receptor (beta chain) was sequenced within a study of shared clonotypes between healthy human individuals. The study's findings and limits: Naive subsets usually exceeded memory subsets in estimated richness.

This was a deep-level run. In the source study's methods: For the immunoSEQ data, sequences were junction-only without quality scores, so filtering differed. Clones were sequenced by immunoSEQ multiplex PCR, and TCRdb holds only the in-frame ones, with some missing. V and J calls and clone size are copied from that table; D and trimming were computed from the DNA. The sample lists under 850,000 clones; just under 75% were seen once. As to this clone: Its antigen is currently unknown. Other DNA sequences in this specimen translate into the identical CDR3.

Partitioning of CD4+ cells yielded a CD45RA+ naive subset and a CD45RA-negative memory subset. Per the germline V gene, CDR1 is MNHEY and CDR2 is SMNVEV (reference sequence). V dropped 0 bases and J dropped 1 base, with 10 bases sitting between them. The CDR3 has 15 residues. Input material: memory CD4+ T cells sorted from blood. Indicated subset: CD45RA-negative fraction. The rearrangement uses TRBV27 and TRBJ2-7; D may be TRBD2 (6 bases). This receptor was identified in a woman in her twenties or thirties in good health. As DNA, the CDR3 is TGTGCCAGCAGTTTATCAATGCGGGGATCCTACGAGCAGTACTTC. It encodes CASSLSMRGSYEQYF.